This TCR beta chain was captured in a study of T cell repertoires in cytomegalovirus infection. The wider study: CMV infection and matching HLA type were both indicated by public TCR beta signatures. Study observations and caveats: Ex vivo, HLA-C-restricted CMV-specific TCR beta clonotypes prevailed over the rest of the response.

TCRdb fed the reads into MiXCR, producing one record per CDR3 protein. The data hold approximately 550,000 distinct CDR3 sequences, with approximately 15% observed a single time. At least ten counts were recorded for this clonotype. Its cognate antigen is unknown. The receptor comes from a human donor in good health (CMV status not recorded). Some clones in this sample may be carry-over from other donors' samples. What was sequenced was CD8+ T cells from PBMCs.

The CDR3 bases are TGTGCCAGCAGCCTAGCGGGAGGGAACAATGAGCAGTTCTTC. It yields the protein CASSLAGGNNEQFF. The rearrangement joins TRBV27 to TRBJ2-1, with 12 nucleotides matching TRBD2. J gave up 5 bases and V 6 bases, and 2 bases lay outside the gene matches. Per the germline V gene, CDR1 is MNHEY and CDR2 is SMNVEV (reference sequence). The CDR3 length is 14 residues.